What follows are 9 T cell receptor beta chains derived from one specimen sequenced in a study of blood T cells in healthy people across ages. The authors ran a second PCR of roughly 6 to 12 cycles using a sample-barcoded 5' primer and a J-beta primer mix. TCRdb re-called the 5' RACE reads through MiXCR, storing one row per CDR3 protein. The data contain 650,000 to 1,000,000 distinct CDR3 sequences, 30% to 45% of them singletons. Material: blood. The receptors stem from a man between 18 and 29 years old in good health.

V and J are TRBV7-2 and TRBJ1-5; D uncertain. V lost 5 bases and J lost 7, with 15 bases in between. The CDR3 consists of 14 residues. Germline V lookup: CDR1 SGHTA, CDR2 FQGNSA. The DNA for the CDR3 is TGTGCCAGCAGCCCCACGGGTACCTACCAGCCCCAGCATTTT. Its protein is CASSPTGTYQPQHF.

With regard to this clonotype: A much larger clone differs from this one at a single base, so this may be a read error. This sequence joins TRBV12-3 or TRBV12-4 and TRBJ2-5, with TRBD2 as a possible D gene (5 bases). Matching the DNA end better, TRBJ2-7 makes the J call doubtful. This CDR3 region has 14 residues. The CDR3 protein is CAGSSLDVVHEQYF. For the CDR3, the DNA is TGTGCCGGCAGTTCACTAGACGTAGTCCACGAGCAGTACTTC.

This chain uses TRBV25-1 with TRBJ2-7; D may be TRBD1 or TRBD2 (5 bases each). The germline V gene encodes CDR1 MGHDK and CDR2 SYGVNS. V was shortened by 3 bases and J by 2 bases, with 17 bases between the two germline ends. The CDR3 runs 16 residues. This CDR3 is CASSDGVGVFTYEQYF. The CDR3 DNA is TGTGCCAGCAGTGACGGTGTGGGGGTCTTTACCTACGAGCAGTACTTC.

The J gene is TRBJ2-5, the V gene TRBV7-2, with 8 bases fitting TRBD2. There are 18 residues in the CDR3. Germline V gene data show CDR1 as SGHTA and CDR2 as FQGNSA. The ends lost 4 bases at V and 11 bases at J; junction bases unmatched: 24. In DNA, the CDR3 is TGTGCCAGCAGCTCTCGTGGTAGCGGGGAGTCCATTATGAATGAGCAGTACTTC. Its protein is CASSSRGSGESIMNEQYF.

The J gene is TRBJ2-2, the V gene TRBV6-2 or TRBV6-3, with D perhaps TRBD2 (5 bases). Trimming took off 5 bases at V and 2 bases at J, with 9 bases between the two ends. The CDR3 sequence is 14 residues long. CDR1 and CDR2 (germline): MNHEY, SVGEGT. As DNA, the CDR3 is TGTGCCAGCAGTAGGAGCGGTAACACCGGGGAGCTGTTTTTT. Protein: CASSRSGNTGELFF.

The chain joins TRBV24-1 to TRBJ2-2; D is possibly TRBD2 (5 bases). The CDR3 loop spans 14 amino acids. Germline-derived CDR1 and CDR2 are KGHDR and SFDVKD. The germline V and J ends were trimmed by 9 bases and 1 base, with 11 bases remaining between them. The DNA of the CDR3 is TGTGCCACCGGAGGCAGTGGGAACACCGGGGAGCTGTTTTTT. Its translation: CATGGSGNTGELFF.

The rearrangement joins TRBV30 to TRBJ1-5; D perhaps matches TRBD1 (6 bases). The CDR3 runs 13 residues. The V end was cut by 2 bases, the J end by 7 bases, with 12 bases between. Germline lookup yields CDR1 GTSNPN and CDR2 SVGIG (reference sequence). The CDR3 loop is CAWSRGVGQPQHF. The DNA of the CDR3 is TGTGCCTGGAGTAGGGGGGTGGGACAGCCCCAGCATTTT.

The V call is TRBV12-3 or TRBV12-4, the J call TRBJ2-1; possible D gene TRBD2, 5 bases. This CDR3 is built from 15 residues. Trimming stripped 1 base from V and 5 bases from J, with 12 bases between. CDR3 region: CASSLGGFTHNEQFF. The DNA for the CDR3 is TGTGCCAGCAGTTTAGGAGGGTTCACCCACAATGAGCAGTTCTTC.

A note on this clonotype: The junction differs from germline at one of its ends, possibly a read error. The chain carries TRBV15 and TRBJ1-4; TRBD1 matches 9 bases. The CDR3 loop spans 16 amino acids. Germline assignment: CDR1 LNHNV and CDR2 YYDKDF (reference sequence). CDR3 loop: CAPSSDPGQGGEKLFF. The DNA of the CDR3 is TGCGCCCCCAGCAGCGACCCGGGACAGGGCGGCGAAAAACTGTTTTTT.